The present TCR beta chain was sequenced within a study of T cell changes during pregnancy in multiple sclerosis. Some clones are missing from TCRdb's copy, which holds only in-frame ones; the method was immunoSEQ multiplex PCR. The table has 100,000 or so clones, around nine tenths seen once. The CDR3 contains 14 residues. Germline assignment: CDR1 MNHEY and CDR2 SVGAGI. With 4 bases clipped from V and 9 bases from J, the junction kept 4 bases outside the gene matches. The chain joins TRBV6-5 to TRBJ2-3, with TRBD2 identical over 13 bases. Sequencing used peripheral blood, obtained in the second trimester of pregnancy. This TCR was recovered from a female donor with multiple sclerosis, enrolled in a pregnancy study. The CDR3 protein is CASSSGLAGVTQYF. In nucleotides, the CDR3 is TGTGCCAGCAGTTCCGGACTAGCGGGGGTGACGCAGTATTTT.